The TCR beta chain described here comes from a study of control samples from healthy donors and cancer patients. The assay was immunoSEQ multiplex PCR, and TCRdb's table has in-frame clones only and misses some. The sample consists of 60,000 to 75,000 clones, about 87% of them appearing once. Germline CDR1 and CDR2: SGHRS and YFSETQ. The CDR3 loop spans 13 amino acids. V was pared by 2 bases and J by 2 bases, with 7 bases between. This rearrangement joins TRBV5-1 to TRBJ1-2, with a possible D match to TRBD1 (5 bases). The TCR originated in a woman aged 45-65 years with head and neck cancer. Sequencing was performed on PBMCs. DNA of the CDR3: TGCGCCAGCAGCTTATGGGACAACTATGGCTACACCTTC. This encodes CASSLWDNYGYTF.